This T cell receptor (beta chain) was sequenced during a study of T cells in Graves' hyperthyroidism and ophthalmopathy. Study outcomes and limitations: Ophthalmopathy could be told apart from stable hyperthyroidism with a 13 V-J model. Among thyroid clonotypes expanded above 0.001, most also appeared in blood.

Amplified TCR beta CDR3 regions came from RNA transcripts. The HTBI primer set drove a first-round RT-PCR of the TCR CDR3. Each CDR3 protein gets one entry after TCRdb re-called the multiplex PCR reads with MiXCR. The sample includes 400,000 to 500,000 distinct CDR3 sequences, approximately 15% of them seen just once. This clonotype was counted at least ten times. Antigen specificity is unknown. The clonotype was recovered from a woman aged 18-29 years with Graves' hyperthyroidism. The material sequenced was blood.

CDR3 sequence reads: CAWSKRYQETQYF. The DNA of the CDR3 is TGTGCCTGGAGTAAGCGGTACCAAGAGACCCAGTACTTC. The gene calls are TRBV30 and TRBJ2-5; D is perhaps TRBD2 (5 bases). The CDR3 spans 13 residues. Germline lookup yields CDR1 GTSNPN and CDR2 SVGIG (reference sequence). V was shortened by 2 bases and J by 0 bases, with 7 bases between the two germline ends.